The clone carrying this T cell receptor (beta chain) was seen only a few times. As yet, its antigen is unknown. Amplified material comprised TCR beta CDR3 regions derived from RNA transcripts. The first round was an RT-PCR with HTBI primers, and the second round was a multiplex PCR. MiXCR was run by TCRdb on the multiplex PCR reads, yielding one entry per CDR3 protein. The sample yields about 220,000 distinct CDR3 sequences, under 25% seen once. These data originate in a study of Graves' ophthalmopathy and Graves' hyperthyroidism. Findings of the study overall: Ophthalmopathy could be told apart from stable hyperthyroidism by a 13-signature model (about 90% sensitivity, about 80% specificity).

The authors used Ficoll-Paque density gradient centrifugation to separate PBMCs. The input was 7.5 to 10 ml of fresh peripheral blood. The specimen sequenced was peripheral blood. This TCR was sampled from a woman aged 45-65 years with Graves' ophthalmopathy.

The CDR3 region has the DNA TGTGCCAGCAGTTTAAAGGGTTCGGTCGCCTCCTACGAGCAGTACTTC. As protein: CASSLKGSVASYEQYF. V gene TRBV27 combines with J gene TRBJ2-7; D gene uncertain. Germline CDR1 MNHEY, CDR2 SMNVEV (reference sequence). Trimming shortened V by 2 bases and J by 0 bases, and 14 bases separated the two germline ends. CDR3 length: 16 residues.